This T cell receptor beta chain was recorded in a study of CD8+ T cells in alopecia areata. General study results and limits: Treatment with tofacitinib significantly lowered scalp clonality and reduced expanded CD8+ clones among the top 100. Only one nonresponder was present, which leaves the link between baseline CD8+ expansion and response uncertain.

The treatment is: oral pan-JAK inhibitor, 5-10 mg twice daily. As the sequencing template, cDNA was produced by extracting RNA and reverse transcribing it. Sequencing was performed with immunoSEQ multiplex PCR; in TCRdb, only in-frame clones are kept and a portion is missing. The data hold about 210,000 clones, with about 40% observed a single time. In the case of this clone: Its cognate antigen is unknown.

The CDR3 extends over 14 amino acids. The germline CDR1 and CDR2 sequences are SGDLS and YYNGEE. The ends lost 2 bases at V and 4 bases at J; junction bases unmatched: 5. Sequencing used CD4+ T cells sorted from blood, obtained at roughly week 36, from a patient treated with tofacitinib. This chain connects TRBV9 to TRBJ2-7; TRBD1 matches at 8 bases. The TCR sequence derives from a human donor with alopecia areata. The CDR3 loop is CASSVATGGYEQYF. CDR3 coding DNA: TGTGCCAGCAGCGTGGCCACAGGGGGGTACGAGCAGTACTTC.